A single sample gave rise to the 11 T cell receptor beta chains below, sequenced in a study of shared T cell receptors in the human thymus. Sequencing was performed with immunoSEQ multiplex PCR; in TCRdb, only in-frame clones are kept and a portion is missing. The repertoire holds hundreds of thousands of clones, with more than 70% as singletons. The data were also submitted as part of a second study, on human thymus T cells.

Material: thymocytes. Receptors originate from a boy younger than two with a congenital heart defect.

V is TRBV21-1 and J is TRBJ2-7; TRBD1, the table's D call, lacks a check against the DNA. TRBV21-1 corresponds to a pseudogene. The length of the CDR3 is 16 residues. CDR3 coding DNA: TGTGCCAGCAGCATAAATACAGGGGGCGGACACTACGAGCAGTACTTC. This translates into CASSINTGGGHYEQYF.

J is TRBJ1-1 and V is TRBV19; D not certain. Germline assignment: CDR1 LNHDA and CDR2 SQIVND (reference sequence). The V and J ends lost 3 bases and 1 base respectively, with 9 bases between them. The CDR3 sequence is 14 residues long. The CDR3 DNA is TGTGCCAGTAGTATTCAACCAGGGAACACTGAAGCTTTCTTT. It specifies CASSIQPGNTEAFF.

The gene calls are TRBV7-9 and TRBJ2-3; 8 positions agree with TRBD2. There are 16 residues in the CDR3. Germline V lookup: CDR1 SEHNR, CDR2 FQNEAQ (reference sequence). J lost 7 bases, V lost 5 bases, and 14 bases had no gene match. The CDR3 here is CASSISGGGQGNTQYF. The CDR3 DNA reads TGTGCCAGCAGCATAAGTGGCGGGGGGCAGGGGAATACGCAGTATTTT.

The V gene is TRBV27, the J gene TRBJ2-7, with 16 bases lining up with TRBD2. The V segment lost 2 bases and the J segment 5 bases; nucleotides outside the gene matches: 6. Germline-derived CDR1 and CDR2 are MNHEY and SMNVEV (reference sequence). The CDR3 has 17 residues. As DNA, the CDR3 is TGTGCCAGCAGTTTAACGGGACTAGCGGGAGGGGTAAACGAGCAGTACTTC. This encodes CASSLTGLAGGVNEQYF.

The chain is built from TRBV6-1 and TRBJ2-7; D remains unclear. Germline CDR1 is MNHNS and CDR2 is SASEGT. V lost 2 bases and J lost 5, with 7 bases in between. This CDR3 spans 12 amino acids. The CDR3 nucleotides are TGTGCCAGCAGTGAAATGCGCGACGAGCAGTACTTC. It yields the protein CASSEMRDEQYF.

This clone was recorded only once. The rearrangement joins TRBV28 to TRBJ2-7, with a weak D call TRBD2 (7 bases). Germline CDR1 MDHEN, CDR2 SYDVKM. The CDR3 runs 16 residues. Trimming took off 5 bases at V and 4 bases at J, with 21 bases between the two ends. CDR3 in DNA: TGTGCCAGCAGTCCCGCTGATGGGGGGGCGCGATACGAGCAGTACTTC. This gives the protein CASSPADGGARYEQYF.

The chain links TRBV28 to TRBJ2-3; TRBD2 aligns across 9 bases. CDR1 and CDR2 (germline): MDHEN, SYDVKM. V was pared by 6 bases and J by 0 bases, with 10 bases of the junction left unmatched. The CDR3 is 17 residues long. CDR3 DNA: TGTGCCAGCAGCACTCTAAGTCTAGCGGGGAGCACAGATACGCAGTATTTT. Protein product: CASSTLSLAGSTDTQYF.

This clone was seen a few times. The genes are TRBV14 and TRBJ2-3; 8 positions agree with TRBD1. With V trimmed by 0 bases and J by 4 bases, 12 bases remained unmatched. Germline V gene sequence: CDR1 SGHDN, CDR2 FVKESK. The CDR3 totals 18 residues. The CDR3 reads CASSQDGEQGGPPDTQYF. DNA for the CDR3: TGTGCCAGCAGCCAAGATGGGGAACAGGGGGGCCCTCCAGATACGCAGTATTTT.

This chain links TRBV10-2 with TRBJ2-7, with 10 bases that match TRBD1. Germline V gene data show CDR1 as WSHSY and CDR2 as SAAADI. CDR3 size: 16 residues. V dropped 2 bases and J dropped 2; count of bases not matched to a gene: 6. The CDR3 DNA reads as TGCGCCAGCAGTGAGCTTGACAGGGGGCCCCCCTACGAGCAGTACTTC. Translating it yields CASSELDRGPPYEQYF.

This chain connects TRBV10-3 to TRBJ2-3, with TRBD2 as a possible D gene (6 bases). V lost 6 bases and J 4 bases, leaving 14 bases between the germline ends. CDR3 length: 14 residues. Germline CDR1 is ENHRY and CDR2 is SYGVKD. The CDR3 DNA reads as TGTGCCATCAGCGGGGTGGGGAGGTCAGATACGCAGTATTTT. Amino acid sequence: CAISGVGRSDTQYF.

This chain links TRBV13 with TRBJ2-7; possibly TRBD2 for D (6 bases). The length of the CDR3 is 15 residues. V was clipped by 5 bases and J by 1 base, with 15 bases between them. Germline assignment: CDR1 PRHDT and CDR2 FYEKMQ (reference sequence). The CDR3: CASSGRRAGSYEQYF. The CDR3 DNA follows: TGTGCCAGCAGCGGTAGGAGGGCAGGATCCTACGAGCAGTACTTC.